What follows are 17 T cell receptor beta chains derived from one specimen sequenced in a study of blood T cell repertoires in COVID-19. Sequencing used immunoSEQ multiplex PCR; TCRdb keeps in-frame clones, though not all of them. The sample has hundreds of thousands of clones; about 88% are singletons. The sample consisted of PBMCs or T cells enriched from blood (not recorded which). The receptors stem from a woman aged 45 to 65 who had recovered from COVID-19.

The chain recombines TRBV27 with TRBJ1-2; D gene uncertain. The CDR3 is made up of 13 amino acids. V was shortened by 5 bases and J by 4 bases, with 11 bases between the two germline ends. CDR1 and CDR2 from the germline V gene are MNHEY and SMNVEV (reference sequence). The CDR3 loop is CASSPQEGYGYTF. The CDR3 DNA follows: TGTGCCAGCAGTCCTCAGGAAGGCTATGGCTACACCTTC.

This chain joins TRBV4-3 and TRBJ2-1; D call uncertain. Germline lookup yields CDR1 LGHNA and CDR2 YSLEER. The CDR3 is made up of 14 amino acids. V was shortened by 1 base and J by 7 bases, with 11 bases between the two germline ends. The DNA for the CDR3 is TGCGCCAGCAGCCAAGGACTCCGCTGGAATGAGCAGTTCTTC. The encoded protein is CASSQGLRWNEQFF.

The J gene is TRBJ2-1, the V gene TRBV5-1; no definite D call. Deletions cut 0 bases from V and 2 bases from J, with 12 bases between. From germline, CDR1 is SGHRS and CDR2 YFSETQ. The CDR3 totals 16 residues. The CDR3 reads CASSLEGGPTYNEQFF. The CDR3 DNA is TGCGCCAGCAGCTTGGAAGGCGGTCCGACCTACAATGAGCAGTTCTTC.

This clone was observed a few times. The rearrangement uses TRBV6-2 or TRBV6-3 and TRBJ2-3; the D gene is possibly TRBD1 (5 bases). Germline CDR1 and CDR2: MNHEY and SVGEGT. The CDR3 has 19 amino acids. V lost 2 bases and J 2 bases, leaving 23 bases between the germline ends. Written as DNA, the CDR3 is TGTGCCAGCAGTTACGACCCACCGACAGCGATAGGATACACAGATACGCAGTATTTT. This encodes CASSYDPPTAIGYTDTQYF.

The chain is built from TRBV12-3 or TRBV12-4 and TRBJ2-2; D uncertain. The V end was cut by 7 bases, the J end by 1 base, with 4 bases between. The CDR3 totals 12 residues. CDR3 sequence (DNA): TGTGCCAGCACCCAGAACACCGGGGAGCTGTTTTTT. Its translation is CASTQNTGELFF.

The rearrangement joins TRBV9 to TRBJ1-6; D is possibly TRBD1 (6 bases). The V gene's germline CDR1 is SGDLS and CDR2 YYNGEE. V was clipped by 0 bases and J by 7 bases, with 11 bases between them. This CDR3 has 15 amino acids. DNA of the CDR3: TGTGCCAGCAGCGTAGACCCAGGGGTGAATTCACCCCTCCACTTT. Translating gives CASSVDPGVNSPLHF.

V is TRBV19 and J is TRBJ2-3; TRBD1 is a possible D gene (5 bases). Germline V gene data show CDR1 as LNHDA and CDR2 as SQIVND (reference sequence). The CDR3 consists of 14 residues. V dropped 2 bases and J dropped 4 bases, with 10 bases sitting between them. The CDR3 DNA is TGTGCCAGTAGTATACCCGACAGTGCAGATACGCAGTATTTT. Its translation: CASSIPDSADTQYF. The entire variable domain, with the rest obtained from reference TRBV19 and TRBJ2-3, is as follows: DGGITQSPKYLFRKEGQNVTLSCEQNLNHDAMYWYRQDPGQGLRLIYYSQIVNDFQKGDIAEGYSVSREKKESFPLTVTSAQKNPTAFYLCASSIPDSADTQYFGPGTRLTVL.

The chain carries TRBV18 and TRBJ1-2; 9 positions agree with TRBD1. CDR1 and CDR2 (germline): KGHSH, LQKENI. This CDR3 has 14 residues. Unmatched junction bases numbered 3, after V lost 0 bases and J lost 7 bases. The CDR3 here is CASSPPGQGSGYTF. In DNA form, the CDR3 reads TGTGCCAGCTCACCACCGGGACAGGGCTCTGGCTACACCTTC.

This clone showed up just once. The CDR3 loop reads CSVGGRGANVLTF. The CDR3 DNA sequence: TGCAGCGTTGGAGGGCGTGGGGCCAACGTCCTGACTTTC. V and J are TRBV29-1 and TRBJ2-6; D is possibly TRBD2 (5 bases). V shed 4 bases and J shed 3 bases, with 7 bases lying between them. CDR1 is SQVTM, CDR2 ANQGSEA, per germline. CDR3 length: 13 amino acids.

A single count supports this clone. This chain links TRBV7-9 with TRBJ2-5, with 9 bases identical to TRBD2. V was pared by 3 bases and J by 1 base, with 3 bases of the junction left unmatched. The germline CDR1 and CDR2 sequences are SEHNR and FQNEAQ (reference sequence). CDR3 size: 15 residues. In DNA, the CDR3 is TGTGCCAGCAGCTTGCTAGCGGGGTCCCAAGAGACCCAGTACTTC. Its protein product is CASSLLAGSQETQYF.

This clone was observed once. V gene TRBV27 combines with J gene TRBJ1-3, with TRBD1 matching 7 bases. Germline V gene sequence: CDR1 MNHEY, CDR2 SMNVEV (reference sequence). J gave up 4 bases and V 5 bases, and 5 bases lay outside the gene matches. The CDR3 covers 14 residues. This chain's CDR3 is CASSATGAGNTIYF. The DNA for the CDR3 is TGTGCCAGCAGTGCTACAGGGGCAGGAAACACCATATATTTT.

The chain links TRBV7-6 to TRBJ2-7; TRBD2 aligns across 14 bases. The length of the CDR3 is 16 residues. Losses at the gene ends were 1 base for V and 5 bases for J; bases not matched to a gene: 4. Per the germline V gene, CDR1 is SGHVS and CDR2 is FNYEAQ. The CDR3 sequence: CASSLGGTSGSHEQYF. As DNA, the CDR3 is TGTGCCAGCAGCTTAGGCGGGACTAGCGGGAGTCACGAGCAGTACTTC.

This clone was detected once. Written as DNA, the CDR3 is TGTGCCAGCAGCGTACTTCCAGTGAACACTGAAGCTTTCTTT. Translated: CASSVLPVNTEAFF. The chain has TRBV9 and TRBJ1-1; unclear D gene. Trimming took off 1 base at V and 0 bases at J, with 7 bases between the two ends. The germline CDR1 and CDR2 sequences are SGDLS and YYNGEE. The CDR3 loop spans 14 amino acids.

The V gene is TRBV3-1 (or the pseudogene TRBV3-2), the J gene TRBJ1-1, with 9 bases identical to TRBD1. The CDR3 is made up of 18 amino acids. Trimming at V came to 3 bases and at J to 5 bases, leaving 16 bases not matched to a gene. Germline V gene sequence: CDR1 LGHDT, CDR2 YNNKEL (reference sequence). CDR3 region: CASSQLSGTGHVWTEAFF. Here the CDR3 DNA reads TGTGCCAGCAGCCAGCTATCGGGGACAGGGCATGTTTGGACTGAAGCTTTCTTT.

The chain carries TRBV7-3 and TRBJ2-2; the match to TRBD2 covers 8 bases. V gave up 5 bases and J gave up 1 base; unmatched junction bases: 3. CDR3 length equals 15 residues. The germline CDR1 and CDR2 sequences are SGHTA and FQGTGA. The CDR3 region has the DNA TGTGCCAGCAGCCTCAGCGGGGGGAACACCGGGGAGCTGTTTTTT. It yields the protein CASSLSGGNTGELFF.

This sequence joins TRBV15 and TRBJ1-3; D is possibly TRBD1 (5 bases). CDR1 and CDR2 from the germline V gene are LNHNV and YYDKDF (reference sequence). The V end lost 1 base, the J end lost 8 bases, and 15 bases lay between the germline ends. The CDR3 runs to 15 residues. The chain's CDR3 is CATSRASAGVDTIYF. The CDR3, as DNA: TGTGCCACCAGCAGAGCGTCGGCGGGGGTAGACACCATATATTTT.

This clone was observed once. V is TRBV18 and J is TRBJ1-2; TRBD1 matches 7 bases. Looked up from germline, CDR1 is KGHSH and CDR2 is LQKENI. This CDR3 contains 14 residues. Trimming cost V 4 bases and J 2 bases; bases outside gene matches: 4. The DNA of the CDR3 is TGTGCCAGCTCACGGGGGACAGAAAACTATGGCTACACCTTC. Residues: CASSRGTENYGYTF.